The 7 T cell receptor beta chains presented below share a single source sample, sequenced in a study of blood T cell repertoires in COVID-19. The method was immunoSEQ multiplex PCR; TCRdb's version includes in-frame clones alone and lacks a portion of them. The table lists about 670,000 clones, more than 80% of them singletons. Sequences were obtained from peripheral blood. Receptors were obtained from a woman between 18 and 29 years old with acute or convalescent COVID-19.

The chain carries TRBV21-1 and TRBJ1-6; the D call in the table, TRBD1, was not verified against the DNA. TRBV21-1 is a recognized pseudogene. The CDR3 is 17 amino acids. CDR3 sequence: CASSNIQPTGVYSPLHF. As DNA, the CDR3 is TGTGCCAGCAGCAATATCCAACCGACAGGGGTTTACTCACCCCTCCACTTT.

The chain links TRBV10-3 to TRBJ2-7, with 7 bases lining up with TRBD1. Germline assignment: CDR1 ENHRY and CDR2 SYGVKD. After removal of 2 bases from V and 1 base from J, the junction contained 5 bases not matched to a gene. The CDR3 loop spans 15 amino acids. CDR3 DNA: TGTGCCATCAGTGAGCCGGACAGGCTGTCCTACGAGCAGTACTTC. Translation gives CAISEPDRLSYEQYF.

This chain uses TRBV2 with TRBJ2-7, with TRBD1 as a possible D gene (6 bases). This CDR3 region has 11 residues. Germline values: CDR1 SNHLY, CDR2 FYNNEI. Trimming pared 6 bases from V and 6 bases from J, leaving 9 bases between. The CDR3, as DNA: TGTGCCAGCAGAACAGGGTTCGAGCAGTACTTC. It is translated as CASRTGFEQYF.

This chain connects TRBV24-1 to TRBJ1-4; D call uncertain. CDR1 and CDR2 (germline): KGHDR, SFDVKD. V shed 2 bases and J shed 7 bases, with 16 bases lying between them. CDR3 length: 16 amino acids. CDR3 loop: CATSDSPRGGSEKLFF. DNA for the CDR3: TGTGCCACCAGTGATTCGCCCCGGGGAGGTAGTGAAAAACTGTTTTTT.

This chain links TRBV5-5 with TRBJ2-1; 7 bases are a match to TRBD1. CDR3 length: 17 amino acids. With 4 bases clipped from V and 5 bases from J, the junction kept 15 bases outside the gene matches. Germline CDR1 SGHKS, CDR2 YYEKEE (reference sequence). The CDR3, as DNA: TGTGCCAGCAGCCCCCTCGAGGGGGCCTTCCTGAACAATGAGCAGTTCTTC. Translated: CASSPLEGAFLNNEQFF.

The rearrangement uses TRBV6-2 or TRBV6-3 and TRBJ2-1; tentatively, D is TRBD2 (6 bases). V lost 0 bases, J lost 2 bases, and 17 bases lay in between. Germline V lookup: CDR1 MNHEY, CDR2 SVGEGT. This CDR3 is built from 18 residues. The CDR3 DNA reads as TGTGCCAGCAGTTACTCGGTCTGGAGTCCGGGGGCCTACAATGAGCAGTTCTTC. It specifies CASSYSVWSPGAYNEQFF.

The chain recombines TRBV7-9 with TRBJ1-2; D gene ambiguous. CDR3 size: 12 residues. Between the trimmed V and J ends, which lost 5 bases and 4 bases, there was a span of 8 bases. CDR1 and CDR2 (germline): SEHNR, FQNEAQ (reference sequence). The CDR3 sequence is CASSPNSYGYTF. CDR3 sequence (DNA): TGTGCCAGCAGCCCGAACAGCTATGGCTACACCTTC.